A single sample gave rise to the 2 T cell receptor beta chains below, sequenced in a study of Graves' ophthalmopathy and Graves' hyperthyroidism. RNA transcripts provided the template for amplifying TCR beta CDR3 regions. Second-round multiplex PCR came after a first-round RT-PCR that employed HTBI primers. TCRdb independently ran MiXCR on the multiplex PCR reads; one entry per CDR3 protein. In the table there are roughly 400,000 distinct CDR3 sequences, about 16% of which are singletons. The sequenced sample consisted of peripheral blood. The receptors derive from a woman between 18 and 29 years old with stable Graves' hyperthyroidism.

This clonotype was observed a few times. The rearrangement links TRBV20-1 to TRBJ1-1; D remains ambiguous. The CDR3 is 12 residues long. CDR1 is DFQATT, CDR2 SNEGSKA, per germline (reference sequence). The V end was cut by 4 bases, the J end by 4 bases, with 10 bases between. DNA of the CDR3: TGCAGTGCTAAAATCGGTAGCACTGAAGCTTTCTTT. It is translated as CSAKIGSTEAFF.

There are many counts of this clonotype. The chain links TRBV10-3 to TRBJ1-5; 7 bases are a match to TRBD1. The CDR3 spans 15 residues. CDR1 and CDR2 (germline): ENHRY, SYGVKD. The trim removed 4 bases at V and 1 base at J, leaving 4 bases unmatched. CDR3 DNA sequence: TGTGCCATCAGTGGGGACAGAATCAGCAATCAGCCCCAGCATTTT. Its translation: CAISGDRISNQPQHF.